Listed below are T cell receptor beta chains from one sample, sequenced in a study of cytomegalovirus exposure and HLA in healthy donors. Sequenced by immunoSEQ multiplex PCR; TCRdb stores in-frame clones only, minus some. The data contain 75,000 to 80,000 clones, under 80% of them singletons. Sequenced: PBMCs. These receptors were taken from a man aged 35 to 55 in good health and CMV-seronegative. Each CDR3 is given with its conserved first and last residue. D genes are given only for firm matches. A clone size is listed for some rows: how often the clone was seen (once, few, many), or a class if it is expanded.

V,J,D,size,DNA,CDR3
TRBV7-2,TRBJ2-5,.,.,TGTGCCAGCAACCGAGTCAAAAAAGAGACCCAGTACTTC,CASNRVKKETQYF
TRBV19,TRBJ1-5,.,few,TGTGCCAGTAGTAACCCGGGACAAGTGGGCAATCAGCCCCAGCATTTT,CASSNPGQVGNQPQHF
TRBV28,TRBJ2-7,TRBD2,.,TGTGCCAGCAGTATAACCGGGACTAGCTACGAGCAGTACTTC,CASSITGTSYEQYF
TRBV18,TRBJ2-7,TRBD1,few,TGTGCCAGCTCACTGCCGGGACAGGGGAAGGGCGACGAGCAGTACTTC,CASSLPGQGKGDEQYF
TRBV5-1,TRBJ1-6,.,.,TGCGCCAGCAGCATTCAATCAGGGAACAATTCACCCCTCCACTTT,CASSIQSGNNSPLHF
TRBV30,TRBJ2-1,TRBD1,once,TGTGCCTGGAATGGACAGGTGACCTACAATGAGCAGTTCTTC,CAWNGQVTYNEQFF
TRBV30,TRBJ1-5,.,.,TGTGCCTGGAGCAGGGACTCTAATCAGCCCCGGCATTTT,CAWSRDSNQPRHF
TRBV18,TRBJ2-3,.,.,TGTGCCAGCTCACCCCCCGGCACAGATACGCAGTATTTT,CASSPPGTDTQYF
TRBV5-1,TRBJ1-3,.,.,TGCGCCAGCAGCGACCCGAGCGGCGGAAACACCATATATTTT,CASSDPSGGNTIYF
TRBV5-1,TRBJ1-2,TRBD1,.,TGCGCCAGCAGCTTGGGTTCGACAGGGTGGTATGGCTACACCTTC,CASSLGSTGWYGYTF
TRBV30,TRBJ2-7,.,.,TGTGCCTGGAGTGTAAGCCACTACGAGCAGTACTTC,CAWSVSHYEQYF
TRBV28,TRBJ1-2,.,.,TGTGCCAGCAAGACTCCCTCGGAGATCGCCTATGGCTACACCTTC,CASKTPSEIAYGYTF
TRBV19,TRBJ2-2,.,.,TGTGCCAGTACCGTCGCGACTGGGGGCAACACCGGGGAGCTGTTTTTT,CASTVATGGNTGELFF
TRBV28,TRBJ1-3,.,.,TGTGCCAGCAGTTTAATCAGTTCTGGAAACACCATATATTTT,CASSLISSGNTIYF
TRBV30,TRBJ1-4,TRBD1,.,TGTGCCTGGAGTAAACAGGGGGAAGCTAATGAAAAACTGTTTTTT,CAWSKQGEANEKLFF
TRBV5-4,TRBJ2-1,.,.,TGTGCCAGCAGCTTGCGGGGGAGCTCCTACAATGAGCAGTTCTTC,CASSLRGSSYNEQFF
TRBV5-1,TRBJ1-1,.,.,TGCGCCAGCAGCCGACGGGTAGGGGTCTTAAACACTGAAGCTTTCTTT,CASSRRVGVLNTEAFF
TRBV9,TRBJ2-3,TRBD1,.,TGTGCCAGCAGCGTAACAGGGGGAGTCACAGATACGCAGTATTTT,CASSVTGGVTDTQYF
TRBV5-1,TRBJ2-5,.,.,TGCGCCAGCAGCTTGTACCAGGGACAAGAGACCCAGTACTTC,CASSLYQGQETQYF
TRBV30,TRBJ1-1,TRBD1,.,TGTGCCTGGAAAAGATCAGGGGGGTATACTGAAGCTTTCTTT,CAWKRSGGYTEAFF
TRBV5-1,TRBJ2-7,TRBD2,once,TGCGCCAGCAGCGATCTGACTAGCGTCCCCTACGAGCAGTATTTC,CASSDLTSVPYEQYF